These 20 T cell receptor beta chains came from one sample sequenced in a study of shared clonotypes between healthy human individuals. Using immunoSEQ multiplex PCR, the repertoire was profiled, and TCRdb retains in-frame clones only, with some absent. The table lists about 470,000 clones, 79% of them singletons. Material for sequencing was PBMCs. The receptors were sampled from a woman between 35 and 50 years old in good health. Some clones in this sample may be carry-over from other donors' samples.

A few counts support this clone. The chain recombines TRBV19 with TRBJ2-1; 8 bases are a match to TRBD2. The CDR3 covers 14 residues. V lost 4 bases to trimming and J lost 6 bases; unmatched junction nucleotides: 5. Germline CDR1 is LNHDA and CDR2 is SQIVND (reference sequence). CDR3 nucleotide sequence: TGTGCCAGTAGTACACCCGGACTAGCCAATGAGCAGTTCTTC. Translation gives CASSTPGLANEQFF.

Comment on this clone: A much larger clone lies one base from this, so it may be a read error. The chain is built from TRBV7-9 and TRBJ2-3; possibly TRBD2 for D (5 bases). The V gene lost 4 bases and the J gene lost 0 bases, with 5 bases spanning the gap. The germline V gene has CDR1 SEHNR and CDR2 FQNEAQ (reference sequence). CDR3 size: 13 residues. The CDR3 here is CASSWTSTDTQYF. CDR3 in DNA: TGTGCCAGCAGCTGGACTAGCACAGATACGCAGTATTTT.

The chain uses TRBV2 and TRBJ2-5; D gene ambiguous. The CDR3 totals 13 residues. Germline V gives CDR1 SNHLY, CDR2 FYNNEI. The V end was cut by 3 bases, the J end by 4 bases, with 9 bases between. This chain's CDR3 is CASSEGYRETQYF. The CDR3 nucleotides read TGTGCCAGCAGTGAGGGTTATAGAGAGACCCAGTACTTC.

CDR3 region: CASSTGTAGEKLFF. For the CDR3, the DNA is TGCGCCAGCAGCACAGGGACTGCAGGGGAAAAACTGTTTTTT. The rearrangement joins TRBV5-1 to TRBJ1-4, with D possibly being TRBD1 (6 bases). The V and J ends lost 4 bases and 8 bases respectively, with 15 bases between them. Germline CDR1 reads SGHRS; CDR2 reads YFSETQ. The CDR3 extends over 14 amino acids.

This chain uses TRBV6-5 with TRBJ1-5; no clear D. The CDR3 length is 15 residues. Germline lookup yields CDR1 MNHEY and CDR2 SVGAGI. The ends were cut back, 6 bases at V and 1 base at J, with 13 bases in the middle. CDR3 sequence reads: CASRTLEKSNQPQHF. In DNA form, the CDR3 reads TGTGCCAGCAGGACATTGGAGAAGAGCAATCAGCCCCAGCATTTT.

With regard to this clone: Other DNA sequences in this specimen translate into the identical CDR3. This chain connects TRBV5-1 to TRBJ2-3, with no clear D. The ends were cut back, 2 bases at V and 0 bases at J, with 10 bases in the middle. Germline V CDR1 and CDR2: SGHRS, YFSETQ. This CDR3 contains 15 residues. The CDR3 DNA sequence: TGCGCCAGCAGCTTCGGTGGATCTAGCACAGATACGCAGTATTTT. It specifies CASSFGGSSTDTQYF.

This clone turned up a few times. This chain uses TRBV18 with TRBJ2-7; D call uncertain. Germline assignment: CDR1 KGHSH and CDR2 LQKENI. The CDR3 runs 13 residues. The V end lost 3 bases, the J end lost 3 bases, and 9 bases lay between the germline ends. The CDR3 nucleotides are TGTGCCAGCTCACCCGAGACCTACTACGAGCAGTACTTC. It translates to CASSPETYYEQYF.

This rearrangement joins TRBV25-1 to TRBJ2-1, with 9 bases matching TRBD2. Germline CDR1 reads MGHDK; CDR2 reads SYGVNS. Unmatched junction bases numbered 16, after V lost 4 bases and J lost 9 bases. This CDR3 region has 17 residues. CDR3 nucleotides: TGTGCCAGCAGTGGGCGAAGGGCGGGAGGGATGTTGGTTGAGCAGTTCTTC. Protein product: CASSGRRAGGMLVEQFF.

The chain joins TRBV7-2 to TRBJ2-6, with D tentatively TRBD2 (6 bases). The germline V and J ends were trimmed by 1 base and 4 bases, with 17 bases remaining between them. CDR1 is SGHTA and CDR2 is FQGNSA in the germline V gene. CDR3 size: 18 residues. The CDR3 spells CASSLVGGMPLGANVLTF. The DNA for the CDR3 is TGTGCCAGCAGCTTAGTTGGCGGGATGCCTCTCGGGGCCAACGTCCTGACTTTC.

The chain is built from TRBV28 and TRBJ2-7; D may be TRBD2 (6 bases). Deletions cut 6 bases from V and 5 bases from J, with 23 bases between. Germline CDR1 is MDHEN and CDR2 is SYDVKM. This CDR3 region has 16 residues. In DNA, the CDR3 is TGTGCCAGCAGCCCCCCTAGGGCGGGGTTAATCAACGAGCAGTACTTC. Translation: CASSPPRAGLINEQYF.

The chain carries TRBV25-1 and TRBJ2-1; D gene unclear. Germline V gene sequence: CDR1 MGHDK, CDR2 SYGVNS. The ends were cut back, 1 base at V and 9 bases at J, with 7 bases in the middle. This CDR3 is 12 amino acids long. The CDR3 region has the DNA TGTGCCAGCAGTGAATTTTTAGGTGAGCAGTTCTTC. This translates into CASSEFLGEQFF.

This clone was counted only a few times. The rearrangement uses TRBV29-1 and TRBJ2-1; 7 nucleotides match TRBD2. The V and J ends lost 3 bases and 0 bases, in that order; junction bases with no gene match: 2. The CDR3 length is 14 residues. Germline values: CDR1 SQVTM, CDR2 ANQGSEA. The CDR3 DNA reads TGCAGCGTTGACGGCGGGAGCTCCTACAATGAGCAGTTCTTC. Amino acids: CSVDGGSSYNEQFF.

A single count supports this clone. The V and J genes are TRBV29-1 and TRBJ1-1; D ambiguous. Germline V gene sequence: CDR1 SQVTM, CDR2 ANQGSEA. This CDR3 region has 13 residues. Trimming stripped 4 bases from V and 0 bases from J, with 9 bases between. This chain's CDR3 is CSVGGDMNTEAFF. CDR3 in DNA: TGCAGCGTTGGGGGAGATATGAACACTGAAGCTTTCTTT.

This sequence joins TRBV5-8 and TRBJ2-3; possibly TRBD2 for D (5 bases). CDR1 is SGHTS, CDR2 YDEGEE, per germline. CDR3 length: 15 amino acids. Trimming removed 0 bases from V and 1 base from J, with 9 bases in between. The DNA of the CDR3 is TGTGCCAGCAGCTTGGGAGGGCCTGGCACAGATACGCAGTATTTT. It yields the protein CASSLGGPGTDTQYF. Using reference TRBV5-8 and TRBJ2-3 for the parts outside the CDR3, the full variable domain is EAGVTQSPTHLIKTRGQQATLRCSPISGHTSVYWYQQALGLGLQFLLWYDEGEERNRGNFPPRFSGRQFPNYSSELNVNALELEDSALYLCASSLGGPGTDTQYFGPGTRLTVL.

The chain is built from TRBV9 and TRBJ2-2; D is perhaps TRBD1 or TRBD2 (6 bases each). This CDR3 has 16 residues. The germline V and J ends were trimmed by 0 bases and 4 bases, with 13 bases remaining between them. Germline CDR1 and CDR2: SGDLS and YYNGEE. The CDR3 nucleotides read TGTGCCAGCAGCGTAGTAGGGGGGATGGCCACCGGGGAGCTGTTTTTT. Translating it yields CASSVVGGMATGELFF.

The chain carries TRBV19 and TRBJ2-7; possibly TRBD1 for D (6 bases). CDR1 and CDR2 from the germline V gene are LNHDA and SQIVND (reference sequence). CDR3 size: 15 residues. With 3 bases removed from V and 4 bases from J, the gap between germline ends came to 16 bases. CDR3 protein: CASSMGHSRRYEQYF. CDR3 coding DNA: TGTGCCAGTAGTATGGGACACTCAAGGAGGTACGAGCAGTACTTC.

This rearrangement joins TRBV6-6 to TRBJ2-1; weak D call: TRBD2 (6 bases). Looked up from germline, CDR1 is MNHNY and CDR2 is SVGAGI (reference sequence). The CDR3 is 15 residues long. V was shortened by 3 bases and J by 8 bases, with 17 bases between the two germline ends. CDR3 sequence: CASSYPGVGSDEQFF. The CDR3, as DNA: TGTGCCAGCAGTTATCCGGGAGTGGGGTCTGATGAGCAGTTCTTC.

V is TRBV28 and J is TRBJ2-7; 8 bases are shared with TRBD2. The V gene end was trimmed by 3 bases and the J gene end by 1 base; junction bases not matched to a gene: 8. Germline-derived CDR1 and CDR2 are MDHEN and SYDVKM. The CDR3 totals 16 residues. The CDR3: CASSFSLAGLSYEQYF. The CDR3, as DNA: TGTGCCAGCAGTTTTTCCCTAGCGGGCCTATCCTACGAGCAGTACTTC.

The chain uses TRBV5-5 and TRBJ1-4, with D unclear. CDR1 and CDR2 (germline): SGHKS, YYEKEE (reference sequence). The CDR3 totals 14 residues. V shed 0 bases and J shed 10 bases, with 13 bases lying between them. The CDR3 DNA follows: TGTGCCAGCAGCTTGGAGGACGGCTCGGGAAAACTGTTTTTT. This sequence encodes CASSLEDGSGKLFF.

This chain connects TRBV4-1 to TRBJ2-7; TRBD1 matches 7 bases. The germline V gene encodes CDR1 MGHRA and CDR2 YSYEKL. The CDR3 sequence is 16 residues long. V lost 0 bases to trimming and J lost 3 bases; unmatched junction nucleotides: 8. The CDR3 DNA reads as TGCGCCAGCAGCCAAGAACCGACAGGGAGACACTACGAGCAGTACTTC. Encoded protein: CASSQEPTGRHYEQYF.